The present TCR beta chain was sequenced within a study of blood T cell repertoires in COVID-19. In the original workflow: Nucleated cell number was recorded as an estimate derived from reference gene primer amplification. Sequenced by immunoSEQ multiplex PCR; TCRdb stores in-frame clones only, minus some. V and J calls and clone size are given by that table; D and trimming were obtained from the DNA. The table has about 480,000 clones, about 91% seen once; the top ten hold over 0.7%. Seattle researchers signed up patients amid active infection and tracked them longitudinally. The sequenced material came from peripheral blood. This receptor was taken from a young man with COVID-19, enrolled during active disease.

CDR3 amino acids: CASRWTGGSGYTF. For the CDR3, the DNA is TGTGCCAGCAGATGGACAGGGGGCTCTGGCTACACCTTC. This chain joins TRBV5-4 and TRBJ1-2, with 11 bases fitting TRBD1. The CDR3 runs 13 residues. CDR1 and CDR2 (germline): SGHNT, YYREEE (reference sequence). V lost 5 bases and J lost 7; bases outside the gene matches: 4.